The next 18 T cell receptor beta chains were all read from a single sample in a study of blood T cell repertoires in COVID-19. Libraries were prepared by immunoSEQ multiplex PCR; TCRdb keeps only in-frame clonotypes and omits some of them. The sample has under 250,000 clones; less than 85% are singletons. Sequenced material: peripheral blood. Source of these receptors: a woman in her sixties or seventies with acute or convalescent COVID-19.

This chain joins TRBV7-3 and TRBJ2-2, with D maybe TRBD2 (5 bases). This CDR3 is built from 15 residues. The germline gives CDR1 SGHTA, CDR2 FQGTGA. Trimming took 6 bases from V and 5 from J, leaving 16 bases between them. The CDR3 is CASSLSPSNTGELFF. DNA for the CDR3: TGTGCCAGCAGTCTATCCCCTAGCAATACCGGGGAGCTGTTTTTT.

This clone has a single count. The gene calls are TRBV5-6 and TRBJ1-1, with 9 positions matching TRBD1. This CDR3 is built from 14 residues. V dropped 4 bases and J dropped 4; count of bases not matched to a gene: 5. Looked up from germline, CDR1 is SGHDT and CDR2 is YYEEEE. The CDR3 sequence: CASSHRGRVTEAFF. DNA of the CDR3: TGTGCCAGCAGCCACAGGGGGCGGGTCACTGAAGCTTTCTTT.

V and J are TRBV5-1 and TRBJ2-7; TRBD1 aligns across 8 bases. The trim removed 3 bases at V and 6 bases at J, leaving 5 bases unmatched. The CDR3 totals 13 residues. In germline, CDR1 is SGHRS, CDR2 YFSETQ. The CDR3: CASSSQTGAEQYF. CDR3 in DNA: TGCGCCAGCAGCTCTCAGACAGGGGCCGAGCAGTACTTC.

This clone was observed a few times. The CDR3 spells CAWSVPGTGNTIYF. CDR3 sequence (DNA): TGTGCCTGGAGTGTACCGGGAACTGGAAACACCATATATTTT. V is TRBV30 and J is TRBJ1-3; D call uncertain. Germline CDR1 reads GTSNPN; CDR2 reads SVGIG (reference sequence). The V gene lost 0 bases and the J gene lost 2 bases, with 8 bases spanning the gap. The CDR3 sequence is 14 residues long. Combining the CDR3 with reference TRBV30 and TRBJ1-3 gives the whole variable domain SQTIHQWPATLVQPVGSPLSLECTVEGTSNPNLYWYRQAAGRGLQLLFYSVGIGQISSEVPQNLSASRPQDRQFILSSKKLLLSDSGFYLCAWSVPGTGNTIYFGEGSWLTVV.

The chain recombines TRBV5-5 with TRBJ2-7; 9 positions agree with TRBD2. The CDR3 is 18 amino acids. After removal of 1 base from V and 2 bases from J, the junction contained 13 bases not matched to a gene. CDR1 is SGHKS and CDR2 is YYEKEE in the germline V gene (reference sequence). The CDR3 is CASSLFLVSGGNTYEQYF. The CDR3 nucleotides read TGTGCCAGCAGCTTGTTTTTGGTGAGCGGGGGGAACACCTACGAGCAGTACTTC.

This chain joins TRBV6-5 and TRBJ2-1, with D possibly TRBD2 on 7 matching bases. The CDR3 loop spans 13 amino acids. Germline CDR1 is MNHEY and CDR2 is SVGAGI. The V end was cut by 5 bases, the J end by 6 bases, with 11 bases between. The CDR3 sequence is CASSPRGLNEQFF. CDR3 nucleotides: TGTGCCAGCAGTCCGCGGGGGCTCAATGAGCAGTTCTTC.

This clone was detected many times. The CDR3 spells CASRAGGGGTDTQYF. The CDR3 nucleotides read TGTGCCAGCAGGGCCGGTGGTGGAGGCACAGATACGCAGTATTTT. V gene TRBV6-5 combines with J gene TRBJ2-3; D ambiguous. Per germline, CDR1 MNHEY and CDR2 SVGAGI. V was shortened by 6 bases and J by 1 base, with 14 bases between the two germline ends. This CDR3 is built from 15 residues.

This sequence joins TRBV2 and TRBJ2-7; tentatively, D is TRBD2 (6 bases). This CDR3 is 13 amino acids long. Germline CDR1 SNHLY, CDR2 FYNNEI. V gave up 8 bases and J gave up 7 bases, with 18 bases separating them. The CDR3 is CASGSGRQGEQYF. The CDR3 coding sequence is TGTGCCAGCGGATCCGGGAGACAAGGGGAGCAGTACTTC. Full variable domain (remainder filled in from reference TRBV2 and TRBJ2-7): EPEVTQTPSHQVTQMGQEVILRCVPISNHLYFYWYRQILGQKVEFLVSFYNNEISEKSEIFDDQFSVERPDGSNFTLKIRSTKLEDSAMYFCASGSGRQGEQYFGPGTRLTVT.

Comments on this clone: Distinct nucleotide sequences in the sample also encode this CDR3. This rearrangement joins TRBV24-1 to TRBJ2-1; 11 bases map to TRBD2. The ends lost 9 bases at V and 6 bases at J; junction bases unmatched: 3. The CDR3 totals 13 residues. Per germline, CDR1 KGHDR and CDR2 SFDVKD. The CDR3 DNA follows: TGTGCCACCGGGCTAGCGGGGGGCAATGAGCAGTTCTTC. Amino acid sequence: CATGLAGGNEQFF.

V gene TRBV27 combines with J gene TRBJ2-3; D is perhaps TRBD2 (5 bases). Germline CDR1 and CDR2: MNHEY and SMNVEV (reference sequence). The CDR3 totals 12 residues. Trimming stripped 6 bases from V and 8 bases from J, with 12 bases between. The CDR3 region has the DNA TGTGCCAGCAGCCAGACACGGGGTACGCAGTATTTT. This sequence encodes CASSQTRGTQYF.

The V gene is TRBV29-1, the J gene TRBJ2-5; D might be TRBD2 (5 bases). The CDR3 consists of 13 residues. Germline assignment: CDR1 SQVTM and CDR2 ANQGSEA. V was cut by 4 bases and J by 7 bases, with 16 bases left in between. The CDR3: CSVGVEFGGTQYF. CDR3 DNA: TGCAGCGTTGGGGTCGAGTTTGGAGGGACCCAGTACTTC.

The chain is built from TRBV12-1 and TRBJ2-1; the D call in the table, TRBD2, was not verified against the DNA. TRBV12-1 is a listed pseudogene. The CDR3 length is 12 residues. The CDR3 nucleotides are TGTGCCGCGGAGGGGCGTAACAATGAGCAGTTCTTC. It translates to CAAEGRNNEQFF.

The rearrangement joins TRBV10-3 to TRBJ2-7; D gene uncertain. V was pared by 3 bases and J by 6 bases, with 9 bases between. CDR1 is ENHRY and CDR2 is SYGVKD in the germline V gene. The CDR3 runs to 12 residues. CDR3 coding DNA: TGTGCCATCAGTGATGCTTCGAGCGAGCAGTACGTC. Translated: CAISDASSEQYV.

This clone has more than one count but fewer than ten. This chain uses TRBV24-1 with TRBJ2-1; weak D call: TRBD2 (7 bases). There are 16 residues in the CDR3. V was shortened by 0 bases and J by 6 bases, with 14 bases between the two germline ends. Germline V CDR1 and CDR2: KGHDR, SFDVKD. The CDR3 is CATSDLGGGNFNEQFF. For the CDR3, the DNA is TGTGCCACCAGTGATTTGGGCGGGGGCAACTTCAATGAGCAGTTCTTC.

The chain employs TRBV9 and TRBJ2-7; maybe TRBD2 (6 bases). The CDR3 consists of 14 residues. Germline CDR1 and CDR2: SGDLS and YYNGEE. Deletions cut 3 bases from V and 1 base from J, with 11 bases between. The CDR3 reads CASSATSPSYEQYF. The CDR3 DNA is TGTGCCAGCAGCGCAACTAGCCCTTCCTACGAGCAGTACTTC.

The chain is built from TRBV5-1 and TRBJ2-7; perhaps TRBD2 as D (6 bases). V lost 4 bases, J lost 1 base, and 18 bases lay in between. Per the germline V gene, CDR1 is SGHRS and CDR2 is YFSETQ. The CDR3 sequence is 16 residues long. The CDR3 loop is CASSARRASVSYEQYF. CDR3 nucleotide sequence: TGCGCCAGCAGCGCGAGGAGGGCTAGCGTGTCCTACGAGCAGTACTTC.

The chain couples TRBV30 to TRBJ2-2; D ambiguous. The V gene's germline CDR1 is GTSNPN and CDR2 SVGIG (reference sequence). V was trimmed by 1 base and J by 8 bases, leaving 17 bases between them. The CDR3 extends over 15 amino acids. The CDR3 DNA reads as TGTGCCTGGAGTGCGGGTTTTAGCTTCGGGGGGGAGCTGTTTTTT. Translating it yields CAWSAGFSFGGELFF.

This sequence joins TRBV10-3 and TRBJ2-3, with D maybe TRBD2 (5 bases). Germline lookup yields CDR1 ENHRY and CDR2 SYGVKD. Trimming removed 7 bases from V and 0 bases from J, with 11 bases in between. There are 14 residues in the CDR3. The CDR3 coding sequence is TGTGCCATCAACTCCGGGGTTAGCACAGATACGCAGTATTTT. It translates to CAINSGVSTDTQYF.